The text below deals with one TCR beta chain. Its target is unknown. The data were taken from a study of OX40 agonist ivuxolimab in advanced cancers. Across the study: Cohort: more than 75% men, mean age about 60, aged about 23 to 80.

Whole-study findings and limits: CD8+ T cells (on average) carried more expanded clones than CD4+ T cells.

Assay: immunoSEQ multiplex PCR; the TCRdb copy retains only in-frame clones and omits some. Found here are 69,000 or so clones, roughly 80% of them singletons; the top ten hold approximately 6.8%. The receptor comes from an adult with an advanced solid tumor such as melanoma, head and neck, liver or kidney cancer. Source: CD4+ or CD8+ T cells sorted from blood, taken in a trial of the OX40 agonist ivuxolimab.

CDR3 DNA: TGTGCCAGCAGCTCCGGGACGAGCTCCTACAATGAGCAGTTCTTC. It yields the protein CASSSGTSSYNEQFF. V and J are TRBV5-8 and TRBJ2-1; D may correspond to TRBD1 or TRBD2 (5 bases each). CDR1 SGHTS and CDR2 YDEGEE come from the germline V gene. This CDR3 contains 15 residues. The ends were cut back, 3 bases at V and 0 bases at J, with 10 bases in the middle.